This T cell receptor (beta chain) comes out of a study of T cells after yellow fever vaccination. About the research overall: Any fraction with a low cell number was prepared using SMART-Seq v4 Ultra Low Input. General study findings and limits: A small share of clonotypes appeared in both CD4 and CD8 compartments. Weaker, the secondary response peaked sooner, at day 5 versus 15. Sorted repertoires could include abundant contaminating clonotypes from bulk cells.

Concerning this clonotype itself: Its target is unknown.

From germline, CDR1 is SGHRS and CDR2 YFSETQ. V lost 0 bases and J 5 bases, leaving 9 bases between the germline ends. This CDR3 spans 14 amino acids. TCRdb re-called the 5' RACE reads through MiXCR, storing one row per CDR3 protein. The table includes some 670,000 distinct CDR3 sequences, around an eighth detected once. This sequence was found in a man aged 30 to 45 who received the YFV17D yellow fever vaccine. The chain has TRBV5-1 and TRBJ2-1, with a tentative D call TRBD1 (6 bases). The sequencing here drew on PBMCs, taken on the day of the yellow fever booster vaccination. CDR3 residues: CASSLGDIDNEQFF. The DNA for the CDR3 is TGCGCCAGCAGCTTGGGGGACATAGACAATGAGCAGTTCTTC.